This passage covers 12 T cell receptor beta chains from one sample sequenced in a study of Graves' ophthalmopathy and Graves' hyperthyroidism. RNA transcripts provided the template for amplifying TCR beta CDR3 regions. Scientists carried out first-round RT-PCR using HTBI primers and then a second-round multiplex PCR. TCRdb processed the multiplex PCR reads anew with MiXCR; each CDR3 protein has one entry. The data contain a few hundred thousand distinct CDR3 sequences, roughly 17% of them singletons. Sequenced sample: peripheral blood. The receptors here all came from an adult woman with stable Graves' hyperthyroidism.

The chain couples TRBV6-2 or TRBV6-3 to TRBJ2-5, with D tentatively TRBD2 (6 bases). The germline V and J ends were trimmed by 5 bases and 5 bases, with 21 bases remaining between them. CDR1 is MNHEY, CDR2 SVGEGT, per germline. The CDR3 has 16 residues. The chain's CDR3 is CASSPTGGGEGETQYF. The CDR3 bases are TGTGCCAGCAGTCCTACCGGGGGAGGCGAGGGGGAGACCCAGTACTTC.

In regard to this clonotype: A junction boundary mismatches the germline segment, possibly from a read error. CDR3 sequence: CSATGPVGEIQYF. CDR3 in DNA: TGCAGTGCTACTGGACCAGTGGGGGAGATCCAGTACTTC. V and J are TRBV20-1 and TRBJ2-5, with D perhaps given as TRBD1 or TRBD2 (5 bases each). The CDR3 loop spans 13 amino acids. The germline V gene has CDR1 DFQATT and CDR2 SNEGSKA (reference sequence).

The chain combines TRBV28 with TRBJ2-5; 10 nucleotides agree with TRBD1. The V gene's germline CDR1 is MDHEN and CDR2 SYDVKM. The trim removed 4 bases at V and 7 bases at J, leaving 15 bases unmatched. This CDR3 is 17 amino acids long. CDR3 DNA: TGTGCCAGCAGTTACACCGGGACAGGGGTCTTCGAAGGGACCCAGTACTTC. This translates into CASSYTGTGVFEGTQYF.

This clonotype was seen repeatedly, ten times or more. The CDR3 DNA follows: TGTGCCAGCAGTAAAACTAGCGGGAGAACCCCCTACGAGCAGTACTTC. Its translation: CASSKTSGRTPYEQYF. The chain is built from TRBV6-2 or TRBV6-3 and TRBJ2-7, with 11 bases that match TRBD2. Germline loops: CDR1 MNHEY, CDR2 SVGEGT. The CDR3 contains 16 residues. Losses at the gene ends were 5 bases for V and 2 bases for J; bases not matched to a gene: 8.

This clonotype was found many times. CDR3 bases: TGTGCCAGCAGTAATCGTAAGGACACTGAAGCTTTCTTT. Protein: CASSNRKDTEAFF. V usage is TRBV12-3 or TRBV12-4 and J usage is TRBJ1-1; D not certain. The V gene lost 5 bases and the J gene lost 3 bases, with 10 bases spanning the gap. CDR3 size: 13 residues.

About this clonotype: At one boundary the junction diverges from the germline segment, which might be a read error. V usage is TRBV6-2 or TRBV6-3 and J usage is TRBJ2-7, with D perhaps TRBD2 (7 bases). Germline loops: CDR1 MNHEY, CDR2 SVGEGT. The length of the CDR3 is 12 residues. The CDR3 region has the DNA TGTGCCAGCAGTTACGAGGGGGGGCCCCTGAACTTC. Translating it yields CASSYEGGPLNF.

This clonotype appeared many times. The chain joins TRBV27 to TRBJ2-5; D is undetermined. V was pared by 6 bases and J by 7 bases, with 15 bases between. Germline V gene lookup returns CDR1 MNHEY and CDR2 SMNVEV (reference sequence). CDR3 length: 13 residues. The CDR3 sequence: CASSPLPLSTQYF. CDR3 bases: TGTGCCAGCAGCCCACTCCCTTTATCGACCCAGTACTTC.

The rearrangement links TRBV11-2 to TRBJ1-5, with 10 bases identical to TRBD1. Germline CDR1 reads SGHAT; CDR2 reads FQNNGV. The CDR3 extends over 19 amino acids. V shed 1 base and J 4 bases; nucleotides not matched to a gene: 13. The DNA for the CDR3 is TGTGCCAGCAGCTTAGTATTGCTGCGGGACAGGGGAGGTAATCAGCCCCAGCATTTT. Translation gives CASSLVLLRDRGGNQPQHF.

The J gene is TRBJ2-5, the V gene TRBV18; TRBD1 aligns across 7 bases. Trimming cost V 0 bases and J 5 bases; bases outside gene matches: 9. Looked up from germline, CDR1 is KGHSH and CDR2 is LQKENI. The CDR3 runs to 16 residues. This CDR3 reads CASSPPSDRVWETQYF. The CDR3 DNA reads TGTGCCAGCTCACCACCCAGCGACAGGGTGTGGGAGACCCAGTACTTC.

In its sample, this clonotype was seen many times. V usage is TRBV5-1 and J usage is TRBJ1-1; TRBD1 aligns across 10 bases. V dropped 0 bases and J dropped 4; count of bases not matched to a gene: 3. This CDR3 has 15 amino acids. Germline V gene sequence: CDR1 SGHRS, CDR2 YFSETQ. The DNA of the CDR3 is TGCGCCAGCAGCTTGGCAGGACAGGGGGGCACTGAAGCTTTCTTT. It specifies CASSLAGQGGTEAFF.

Points on this clonotype: Just one base apart from a much larger clone, this may be a read error. Because the CDR3 is missing its conserved closing phenylalanine or tryptophan, this is likely a read error. The J gene is TRBJ2-2, the V gene TRBV11-2, with 8 bases that match TRBD2. CDR1 SGHAT and CDR2 FQNNGV come from the germline V gene. V was clipped by 4 bases and J by 4 bases; unmatched bases: 11. The CDR3 runs 17 residues. Here the CDR3 reads CASSYEAAGGSTGELFL. Here the CDR3 DNA reads TGTGCCAGCAGCTACGAGGCGGCGGGAGGAAGCACCGGGGAGCTGTTTTTA.

Concerning this clonotype itself: This may stem from a read error, because a much larger clone lies one nucleotide away. The rearrangement uses TRBV11-2 and TRBJ1-1, with D hard to call. Germline CDR1 SGHAT, CDR2 FQNNGV. The CDR3 is 14 residues long. CDR3 in DNA: TGTGCCAGCAGCTTAGGTCGGAGGAACACTGAAGTTTTCTTT. Translation: CASSLGRRNTEVFF.